This T cell receptor (beta chain) comes out of a study of radiotherapy plus CTLA-4 blockade in lung cancer (dated by TCRdb to the late 2010s). Notes on the research overall: Objective responses were observed in about a sixth of enrolled patients, and disease control was achieved in roughly 30%. The paper as a whole reports these results and caveats: After treatment with radiotherapy and ipilimumab, TCR clones that originated in tumors expanded in peripheral blood. The strongest predictors of response, as reported, were early dynamic changes in blood T cell clones along with a rise in serum interferon-beta after radiation.

In this study, focal radiation therapy paired with CTLA-4 blockade (ipilimumab) was tested in patients who had chemo-refractory metastatic non-small-cell lung cancer. After removal of 3 bases from V and 8 bases from J, the junction retains 9 bases not matched to a gene. Sequences MNHNS (CDR1) and SASEGT (CDR2) are obtained from the germline V gene. The cysteine opens and the phenylalanine closes a CDR3 of 16 amino acids. The only DNA kept is the CDR3, 48 bases in frame from the first base. Library construction relied on the immunoSEQ multiplex PCR assay. Drawn from immuneACCESS, this table holds only the in-frame rearrangements with V and J called that TCRdb kept. Clones are partly lost; checked studies trace under half to an unresolved V gene and leave the rest unexplained. The sample table shows 81,000 or so clones, and approximately 80% are seen once. The ten largest clones capture approximately 0.8% of the sample.

Details on this clone: Its antigen has not been determined. Base qualities are not at hand, and no much larger clone is one base apart.

The rearrangement combines TRBV6-1 with TRBJ2-2; 10 nucleotides in the junction match TRBD2. This sample comprised peripheral blood, obtained from a patient treated with radiotherapy plus ipilimumab. The receptor was isolated from a human donor with non-small cell lung cancer who had stable disease on radiotherapy plus ipilimumab. The CDR3 region: CASSEKRAGGRGELFF. The base sequence is TGTGCCAGCAGTGAGAAAAGAGCGGGAGGGCGGGGGGAGCTGTTTTTT.